The rows below give T cell receptor beta chains drawn from one sample of a study of control samples from healthy donors and cancer patients. Repertoires were generated with immunoSEQ multiplex PCR, while TCRdb's copy carries only in-frame clones and drops some. The profile shows 130,000 to 150,000 clones, about nine tenths of them singletons. Sequenced sample: blood. The receptors originated from a man under 40 in good health. CDR3s leave out the opening cysteine and the closing phenylalanine or tryptophan. The order of the fields is CDR3 protein, J gene, V gene.

CDR3 protein: ASRKAGGEQY; J gene: TRBJ2-7; V gene: TRBV21-1
CDR3 protein: ARSLCLGDRQNIQY; J gene: TRBJ2-4; V gene: TRBV5-3
CDR3 protein: ASSLVAGGLETQY; J gene: TRBJ2-5; V gene: TRBV7-2
CDR3 protein: ASSQSKGTNYGYT; J gene: TRBJ1-2; V gene: TRBV16
CDR3 protein: ASSPPTGEGEKLF; J gene: TRBJ1-4; V gene: TRBV7-9
CDR3 protein: ASSRPLAEVTDTQY; J gene: TRBJ2-3; V gene: TRBV4-1
CDR3 protein: ASSPSSRAPDKAF; J gene: TRBJ1-1; V gene: TRBV5-4
CDR3 protein: ASSVDLNTEAF; J gene: TRBJ1-1; V gene: TRBV9
CDR3 protein: ASSLTGGGNQPQH; J gene: TRBJ1-5; V gene: TRBV5-6
CDR3 protein: ASSERHYGYT; J gene: TRBJ1-2; V gene: TRBV2
CDR3 protein: ASSNLDRYSGNTIY; J gene: TRBJ1-3; V gene: TRBV4-1
CDR3 protein: ASSEIWDTNTEAF; J gene: TRBJ1-1; V gene: TRBV6-1
CDR3 protein: ASSFPGTGRYEQY; J gene: TRBJ2-7; V gene: TRBV7-9
CDR3 protein: ATSRTRGNANGYT; J gene: TRBJ1-2; V gene: TRBV15
CDR3 protein: ASSSKSTDTQY; J gene: TRBJ2-3; V gene: TRBV5-4
CDR3 protein: ACTESTGELF; J gene: TRBJ2-2; V gene: TRBV7-2
CDR3 protein: ASSPTHGVYEQY; J gene: TRBJ2-7; V gene: TRBV18
CDR3 protein: ASSQRGLAGPGELF; J gene: TRBJ2-2; V gene: TRBV7-2
CDR3 protein: ASSSEENTQY; J gene: TRBJ2-3; V gene: TRBV5-6
CDR3 protein: ASRPTDTSHTEAF; J gene: TRBJ1-1; V gene: TRBV6-5
CDR3 protein: ATSDLGGQSTGELF; J gene: TRBJ2-2; V gene: TRBV24-1
CDR3 protein: AWSFGFEQF; J gene: TRBJ2-1; V gene: TRBV30
CDR3 protein: ASSTGNYEQY; J gene: TRBJ2-7; V gene: TRBV27
CDR3 protein: ATSVRDSNQPQH; J gene: TRBJ1-5; V gene: TRBV24-1
CDR3 protein: ATSDFSLEGSDTQY; J gene: TRBJ2-3; V gene: TRBV24-1
CDR3 protein: SASRSQSYT; J gene: TRBJ1-2; V gene: TRBV20-1
CDR3 protein: SVGAANTEAF; J gene: TRBJ1-1; V gene: TRBV29-1
CDR3 protein: ASTQLGDTQY; J gene: TRBJ2-3; V gene: TRBV12-3/TRBV12-4
CDR3 protein: ASSEELGARVYEQY; J gene: TRBJ2-7; V gene: TRBV6-1
CDR3 protein: ASSLGGPTVDEQF; J gene: TRBJ2-1; V gene: TRBV5-4
CDR3 protein: AWSPQGIEQY; J gene: TRBJ2-7; V gene: TRBV30
CDR3 protein: ASSLQGPSNTEAF; J gene: TRBJ1-1; V gene: TRBV5-4
CDR3 protein: ASLGLAEAF; J gene: TRBJ1-1; V gene: TRBV6-5
CDR3 protein: ATSTRQGGTGELF; J gene: TRBJ2-2; V gene: TRBV15
CDR3 protein: ASSLIAGNRQQF; J gene: TRBJ2-1; V gene: TRBV7-9
CDR3 protein: ASILGLSSGNTIY; J gene: TRBJ1-3; V gene: TRBV2
CDR3 protein: ASSLNGLGQPQH; J gene: TRBJ1-5; V gene: TRBV11-2
CDR3 protein: ASSPDLAGGSYEQY; J gene: TRBJ2-7; V gene: TRBV28
CDR3 protein: ASLERGSNQPQH; J gene: TRBJ1-5; V gene: TRBV19
CDR3 protein: ARRAGQGSSYEQY; J gene: TRBJ2-7; V gene: TRBV5-3
CDR3 protein: ASSQDEGNYGYT; J gene: TRBJ1-2; V gene: TRBV3-1/TRBV3-2